Following are 13 T cell receptor beta chains from one sample sequenced in a study of blood T cell repertoires in COVID-19. The assay was immunoSEQ multiplex PCR, and TCRdb's table has in-frame clones only and misses some. The table records 150,000 to 200,000 clones, roughly 88% of them present only once. Sequencing was done on a sample of peripheral blood. The receptor set was obtained from a woman older than 75 with acute or convalescent COVID-19.

This clone was seen a few times. V and J are TRBV2 and TRBJ1-4, with TRBD1 matching over 7 bases. Looked up from germline, CDR1 is SNHLY and CDR2 is FYNNEI. The ends lost 4 bases at V and 14 bases at J; junction bases unmatched: 13. CDR3 size: 14 residues. This CDR3 is CASSVVRGPLTLFF. The CDR3 nucleotides read TGTGCCAGCAGTGTGGTTAGGGGGCCCCTAACGCTGTTTTTT. Complete variable domain (other parts from reference TRBV2 and TRBJ1-4): EPEVTQTPSHQVTQMGQEVILRCVPISNHLYFYWYRQILGQKVEFLVSFYNNEISEKSEIFDDQFSVERPDGSNFTLKIRSTKLEDSAMYFCASSVVRGPLTLFFGSGTQLSVL.

This clone has more than one count but fewer than ten. The chain is built from TRBV16 and TRBJ1-1, with D uncertain. The CDR3 covers 12 residues. The V end lost 6 bases, the J end lost 6 bases, and 11 bases lay between the germline ends. The germline V gene encodes CDR1 KGHSY and CDR2 FQNENV. The CDR3 loop reads CASRLRGAEAFF. In DNA, the CDR3 is TGTGCCAGCAGACTTAGAGGAGCTGAAGCTTTCTTT. Full variable domain (remainder filled in from reference TRBV16 and TRBJ1-1): GEEVAQTPKHLVRGEGQKAKLYCAPIKGHSYVFWYQQVLKNEFKFLISFQNENVFDETGMPKERFSAKCLPNSPCSLEIQATKLEDSAVYFCASRLRGAEAFFGQGTRLTVV.

The chain is built from TRBV30 and TRBJ1-4; D is perhaps TRBD1 (6 bases). With 3 bases removed from V and 8 bases from J, the gap between germline ends came to 13 bases. The CDR3 is made up of 13 amino acids. Germline V gives CDR1 GTSNPN, CDR2 SVGIG (reference sequence). The CDR3 DNA sequence: TGTGCCTGGAGGAACCGGGACAAGGAAAAACTGTTTTTT. Amino acid sequence: CAWRNRDKEKLFF.

The J gene is TRBJ2-7, the V gene TRBV7-9; 8 bases match TRBD2. CDR1 SEHNR and CDR2 FQNEAQ come from the germline V gene (reference sequence). The CDR3 contains 15 residues. The trim removed 5 bases at V and 6 bases at J, leaving 12 bases unmatched. The CDR3 coding sequence is TGTGCCAGCAGCCCCGGTGGGGCGGGAGGCGGCGAGCAGTACTTC. Its translation is CASSPGGAGGGEQYF.

The rearrangement links TRBV30 to TRBJ2-7, with 9 bases that match TRBD2. V dropped 7 bases and J dropped 4; count of bases not matched to a gene: 8. Germline values: CDR1 GTSNPN, CDR2 SVGIG (reference sequence). The CDR3 contains 13 residues. The CDR3 bases are TGTGCCTCACGCGGGAGGGCCGGATACGAGCAGTACTTC. As protein: CASRGRAGYEQYF.

This clone showed up just once. The chain recombines TRBV4-1 with TRBJ2-5; 8 positions agree with TRBD1. Per the germline V gene, CDR1 is MGHRA and CDR2 is YSYEKL. The J segment lost 4 bases and the V segment lost 0 bases, leaving 7 bases of the junction unmatched. This CDR3 has 16 amino acids. CDR3 region: CASSQDGQGGRETQYF. In nucleotides, the CDR3 is TGCGCCAGCAGCCAAGATGGACAGGGAGGACGAGAGACCCAGTACTTC.

V is TRBV25-1 and J is TRBJ1-1; 11 nucleotides match TRBD1. The CDR3 runs 17 residues. Germline CDR1 is MGHDK and CDR2 is SYGVNS. V trimming: 3 bases; J trimming: 1 base; junction bases outside the gene matches: 7. This chain's CDR3 is CASSDPGTGGANTEAFF. In DNA, the CDR3 is TGTGCCAGCAGTGACCCCGGGACAGGGGGAGCGAACACTGAAGCTTTCTTT.

The genes are TRBV20-1 and TRBJ2-1, with D possibly TRBD2 on 6 matching bases. The CDR3 runs to 11 residues. Germline V lookup: CDR1 DFQATT, CDR2 SNEGSKA (reference sequence). V shed 6 bases and J shed 14 bases, with 17 bases lying between them. The CDR3 nucleotides read TGCAGTGCCAGCCGACTAGTCGGTGAGTTCTTC. It encodes CSASRLVGEFF.

The chain combines TRBV20-1 with TRBJ2-7; 10 nucleotides match TRBD2. Germline CDR1 reads DFQATT; CDR2 reads SNEGSKA (reference sequence). CDR3 size: 15 residues. Trimming took 3 bases from V and 3 from J; bases not matched to a gene: 8. CDR3 amino acids: CSASNPASGSYEQYF. DNA for the CDR3: TGCAGTGCTAGTAATCCCGCTAGCGGGAGCTACGAGCAGTACTTC.

This clone is medium-sized (0.01 to 0.1%). The V and J genes are TRBV29-1 and TRBJ1-1; D not certain. The V end was cut by 3 bases, the J end by 8 bases, with 13 bases between. The CDR3 has 12 amino acids. Germline CDR1 is SQVTM and CDR2 is ANQGSEA. The CDR3 region is CSVDYSGGEAFF. The DNA for the CDR3 is TGCAGCGTTGACTACAGTGGAGGAGAAGCTTTCTTT.

The CDR3 DNA reads TGTGCCACCAGCCCGGGGGGCGGCTATGGCTACACCTTC. As protein: CATSPGGGYGYTF. This sequence joins TRBV24-1 and TRBJ1-2; D is perhaps TRBD1 (6 bases). The ends were cut back, 7 bases at V and 4 bases at J, with 12 bases in the middle. This CDR3 contains 13 residues. Germline V CDR1 and CDR2: KGHDR, SFDVKD.

This clone is a singleton in its sample. The V gene is TRBV7-3, the J gene TRBJ1-5, with D hard to call. The CDR3 is made up of 15 amino acids. The germline V gene has CDR1 SGHTA and CDR2 FQGTGA. The germline V and J ends were trimmed by 1 base and 0 bases, with 7 bases remaining between them. In DNA form, the CDR3 reads TGTGCCAGCAGCTTAAGTGGCAATAGCAATCAGCCCCAGCATTTT. Translated, it gives CASSLSGNSNQPQHF.

This clone was recorded a few times. The CDR3, as DNA: TGCAGCGCCAGGACAGGGAGCAATCAGCCCCAGCATTTT. Protein sequence: CSARTGSNQPQHF. The J gene is TRBJ1-5, the V gene TRBV29-1; 8 bases map to TRBD1. From germline, CDR1 is SQVTM and CDR2 ANQGSEA. Losses at the gene ends were 7 bases for V and 1 base for J; bases not matched to a gene: 3. The CDR3 covers 13 residues.